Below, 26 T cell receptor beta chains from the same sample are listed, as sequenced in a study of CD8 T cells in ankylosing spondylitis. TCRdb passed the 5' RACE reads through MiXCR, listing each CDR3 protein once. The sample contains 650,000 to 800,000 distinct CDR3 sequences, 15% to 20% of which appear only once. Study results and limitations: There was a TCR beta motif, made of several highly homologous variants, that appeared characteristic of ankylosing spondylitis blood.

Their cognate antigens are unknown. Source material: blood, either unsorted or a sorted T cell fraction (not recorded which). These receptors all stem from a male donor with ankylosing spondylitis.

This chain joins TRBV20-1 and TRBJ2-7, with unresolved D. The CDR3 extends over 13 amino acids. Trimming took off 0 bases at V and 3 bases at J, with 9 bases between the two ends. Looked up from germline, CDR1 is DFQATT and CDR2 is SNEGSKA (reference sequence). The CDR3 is CSARDEWGYEQYF. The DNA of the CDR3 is TGCAGTGCTAGAGATGAGTGGGGCTACGAGCAGTACTTC.

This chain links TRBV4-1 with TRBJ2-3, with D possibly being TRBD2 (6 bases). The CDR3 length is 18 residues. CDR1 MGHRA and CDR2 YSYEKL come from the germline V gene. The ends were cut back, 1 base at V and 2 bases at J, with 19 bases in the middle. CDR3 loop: CASSQGWSGGEYTDTQYF. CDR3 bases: TGCGCCAGCAGCCAAGGATGGTCCGGGGGAGAGTACACAGATACGCAGTATTTT.

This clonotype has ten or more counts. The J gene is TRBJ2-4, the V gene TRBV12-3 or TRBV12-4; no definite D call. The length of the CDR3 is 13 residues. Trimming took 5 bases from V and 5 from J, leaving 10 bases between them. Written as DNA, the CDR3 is TGTGCCAGCAGTGGGCAGAACGAAAACATTCAGTACTTC. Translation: CASSGQNENIQYF.

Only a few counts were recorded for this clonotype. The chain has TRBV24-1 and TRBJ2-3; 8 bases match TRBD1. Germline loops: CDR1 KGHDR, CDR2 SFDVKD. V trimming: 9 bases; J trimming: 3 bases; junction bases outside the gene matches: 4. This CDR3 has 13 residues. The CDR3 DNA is TGTGCCACCCAGGACAGGGTGACAGATACGCAGTATTTT. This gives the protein CATQDRVTDTQYF.

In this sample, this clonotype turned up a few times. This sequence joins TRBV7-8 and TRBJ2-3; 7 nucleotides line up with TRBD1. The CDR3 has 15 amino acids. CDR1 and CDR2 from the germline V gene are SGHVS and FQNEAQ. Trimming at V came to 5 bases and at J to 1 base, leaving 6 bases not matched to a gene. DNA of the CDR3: TGTGCCAGCAGCCCCATGGGGACAGGCACAGATACGCAGTATTTT. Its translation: CASSPMGTGTDTQYF.

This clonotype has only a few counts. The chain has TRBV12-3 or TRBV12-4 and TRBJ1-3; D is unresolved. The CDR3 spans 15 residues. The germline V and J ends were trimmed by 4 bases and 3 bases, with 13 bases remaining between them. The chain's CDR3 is CASSYNLGSGNTIYF. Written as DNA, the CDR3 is TGTGCCAGCAGTTACAACCTGGGCAGTGGAAACACCATATATTTT.

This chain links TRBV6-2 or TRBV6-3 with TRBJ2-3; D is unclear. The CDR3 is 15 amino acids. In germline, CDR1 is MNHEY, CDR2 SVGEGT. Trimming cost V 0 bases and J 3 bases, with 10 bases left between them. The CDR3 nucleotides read TGTGCCAGCAGTTACTCGATTTGGGCTACAGATACGCAGTATTTT. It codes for CASSYSIWATDTQYF.

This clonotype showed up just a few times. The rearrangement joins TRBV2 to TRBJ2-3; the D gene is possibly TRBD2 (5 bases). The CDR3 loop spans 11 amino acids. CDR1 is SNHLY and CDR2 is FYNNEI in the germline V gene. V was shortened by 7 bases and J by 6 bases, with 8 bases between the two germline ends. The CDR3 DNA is TGTGCCAGCACGAGGGATGATACGCAGTATTTT. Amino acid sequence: CASTRDDTQYF.

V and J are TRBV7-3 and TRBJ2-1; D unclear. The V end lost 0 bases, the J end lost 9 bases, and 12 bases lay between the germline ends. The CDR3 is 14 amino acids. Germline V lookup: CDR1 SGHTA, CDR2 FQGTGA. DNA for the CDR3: TGTGCCAGCAGCTTAACCCCCGGCATCCCTGAGCAGTTCTTC. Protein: CASSLTPGIPEQFF.

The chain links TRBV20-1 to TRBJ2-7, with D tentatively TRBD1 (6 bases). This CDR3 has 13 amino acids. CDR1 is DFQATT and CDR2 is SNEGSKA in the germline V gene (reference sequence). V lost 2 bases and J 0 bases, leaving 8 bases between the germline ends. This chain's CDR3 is CSARRQDSYEQYF. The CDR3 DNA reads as TGCAGTGCTAGACGACAGGACTCCTACGAGCAGTACTTC.

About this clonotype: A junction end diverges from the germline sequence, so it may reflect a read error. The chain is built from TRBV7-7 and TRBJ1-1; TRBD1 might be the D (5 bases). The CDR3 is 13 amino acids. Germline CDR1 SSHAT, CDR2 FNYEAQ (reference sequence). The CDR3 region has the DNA TGTGCTAGCAGCATGACAGAGAACACTGAAGCTTTCTTT. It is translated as CASSMTENTEAFF.

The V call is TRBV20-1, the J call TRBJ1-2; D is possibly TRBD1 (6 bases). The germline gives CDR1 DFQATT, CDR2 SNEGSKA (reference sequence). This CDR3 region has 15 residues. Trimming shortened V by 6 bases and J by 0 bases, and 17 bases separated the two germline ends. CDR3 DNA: TGCAGTGCGGACCTCGCAGGGGTAGCTAACTATGGCTACACCTTC. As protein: CSADLAGVANYGYTF.

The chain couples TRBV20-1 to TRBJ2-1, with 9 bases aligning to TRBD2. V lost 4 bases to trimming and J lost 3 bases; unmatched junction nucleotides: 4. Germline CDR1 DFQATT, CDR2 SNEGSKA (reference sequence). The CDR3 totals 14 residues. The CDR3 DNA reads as TGCAGTGCTAATAGCGGGGGCGACTACAATGAGCAGTTCTTC. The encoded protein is CSANSGGDYNEQFF.

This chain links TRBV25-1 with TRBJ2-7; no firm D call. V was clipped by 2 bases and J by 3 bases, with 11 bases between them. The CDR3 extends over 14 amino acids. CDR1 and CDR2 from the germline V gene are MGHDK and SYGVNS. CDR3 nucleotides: TGTGCCAGCAGTGAAAGTAGGCAGAGCTACGAGCAGTACTTC. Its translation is CASSESRQSYEQYF.

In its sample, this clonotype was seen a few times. This chain's CDR3 is CASSQAGGLNTEAFF. The CDR3 DNA sequence: TGTGCCAGCAGCCAAGCAGGGGGCCTGAACACTGAAGCTTTCTTT. The chain combines TRBV3-1 with TRBJ1-1; 8 nucleotides align to TRBD1. Germline CDR1 reads LGHDT; CDR2 reads YNNKEL (reference sequence). V lost 1 base and J lost 0; bases outside the gene matches: 1. The CDR3 totals 15 residues.

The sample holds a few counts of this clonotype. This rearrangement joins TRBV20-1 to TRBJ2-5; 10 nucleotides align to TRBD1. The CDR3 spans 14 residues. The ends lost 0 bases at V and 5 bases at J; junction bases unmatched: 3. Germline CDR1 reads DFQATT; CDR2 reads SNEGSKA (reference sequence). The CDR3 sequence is CSARDGQGVETQYF. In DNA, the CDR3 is TGCAGTGCTAGAGATGGACAGGGGGTCGAGACCCAGTACTTC.

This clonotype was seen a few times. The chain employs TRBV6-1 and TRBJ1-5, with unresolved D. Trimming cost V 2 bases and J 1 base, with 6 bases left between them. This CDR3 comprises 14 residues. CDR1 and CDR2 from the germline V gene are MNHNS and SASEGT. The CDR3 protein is CASSEWMSNQPQHF. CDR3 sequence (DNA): TGTGCCAGCAGTGAATGGATGAGCAATCAGCCCCAGCATTTT.

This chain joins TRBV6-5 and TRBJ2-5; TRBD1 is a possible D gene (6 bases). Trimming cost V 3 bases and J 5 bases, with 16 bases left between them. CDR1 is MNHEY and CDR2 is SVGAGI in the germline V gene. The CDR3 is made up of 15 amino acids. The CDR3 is CASSYGGLSGETQYF. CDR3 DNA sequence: TGTGCCAGCAGTTATGGGGGCCTCTCTGGGGAGACCCAGTACTTC.

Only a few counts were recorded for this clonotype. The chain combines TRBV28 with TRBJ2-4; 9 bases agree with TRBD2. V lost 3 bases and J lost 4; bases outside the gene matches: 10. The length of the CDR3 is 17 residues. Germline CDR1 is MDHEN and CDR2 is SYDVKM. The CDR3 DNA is TGTGCCAGCAGTTTCCGAGTGCGGGAGGGATCAAAAAACATTCAGTACTTC. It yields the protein CASSFRVREGSKNIQYF.

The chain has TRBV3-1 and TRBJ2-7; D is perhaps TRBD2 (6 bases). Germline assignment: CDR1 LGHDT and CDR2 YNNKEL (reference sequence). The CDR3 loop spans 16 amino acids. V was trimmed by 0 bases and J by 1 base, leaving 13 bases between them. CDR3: CASSQDLGGRSYEQYF. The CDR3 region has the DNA TGTGCCAGCAGCCAAGATTTGGGGGGTCGATCCTACGAGCAGTACTTC.

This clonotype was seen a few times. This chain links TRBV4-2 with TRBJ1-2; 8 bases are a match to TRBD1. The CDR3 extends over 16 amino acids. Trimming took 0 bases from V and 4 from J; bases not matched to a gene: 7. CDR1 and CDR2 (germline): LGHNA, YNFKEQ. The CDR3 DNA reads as TGTGCCAGCAGCCAAGATACGGACAGGGAGGGCTATGGCTACACCTTC. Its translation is CASSQDTDREGYGYTF.

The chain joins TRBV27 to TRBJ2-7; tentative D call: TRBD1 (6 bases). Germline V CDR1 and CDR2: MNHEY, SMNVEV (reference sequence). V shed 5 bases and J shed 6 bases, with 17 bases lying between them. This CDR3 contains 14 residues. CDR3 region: CASSRPGTQVEQYF. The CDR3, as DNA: TGTGCCAGCAGTCGCCCCGGGACACAAGTCGAGCAGTACTTC.

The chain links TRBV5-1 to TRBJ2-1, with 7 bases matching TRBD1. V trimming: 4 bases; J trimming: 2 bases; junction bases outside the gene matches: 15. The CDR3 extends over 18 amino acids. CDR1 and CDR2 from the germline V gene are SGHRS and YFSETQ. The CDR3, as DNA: TGCGCCAGCAGCCCAGACCTGCTCGGGACAGACCCCTACAATGAGCAGTTCTTC. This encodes CASSPDLLGTDPYNEQFF.

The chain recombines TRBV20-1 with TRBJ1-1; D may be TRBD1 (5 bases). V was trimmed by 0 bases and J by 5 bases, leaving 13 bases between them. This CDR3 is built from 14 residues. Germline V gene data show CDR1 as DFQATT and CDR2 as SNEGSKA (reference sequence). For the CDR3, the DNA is TGCAGTGCTAGAGAAGGGACGGGCGGGACTGAAGCTTTCTTT. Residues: CSAREGTGGTEAFF.

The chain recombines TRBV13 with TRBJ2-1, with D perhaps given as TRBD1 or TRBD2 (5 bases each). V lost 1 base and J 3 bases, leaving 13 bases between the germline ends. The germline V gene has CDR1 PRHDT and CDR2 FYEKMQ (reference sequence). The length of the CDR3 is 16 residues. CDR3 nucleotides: TGTGCCAGCAGCTTAGCCGGGACCTTATTCTACAATGAGCAGTTCTTC. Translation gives CASSLAGTLFYNEQFF.

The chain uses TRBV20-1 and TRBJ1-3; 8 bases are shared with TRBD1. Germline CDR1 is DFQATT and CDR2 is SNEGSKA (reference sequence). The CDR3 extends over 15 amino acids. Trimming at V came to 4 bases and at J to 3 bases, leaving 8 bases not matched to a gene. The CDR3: CSATQGGWNGNTIYF. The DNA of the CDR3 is TGCAGTGCTACACAGGGGGGTTGGAATGGAAACACCATATATTTT.